The T cell receptor beta chain described here comes from a study of T cells after yellow fever vaccination. Overall study: CD3, CD45RA, CCR7 and CD95 staining defined sorted EM, EMRA, CM and Tscm cells.

CDR3 length: 13 residues. CDR1 SNHLY and CDR2 FYNNEI come from the germline V gene. TCRdb redid the calling of the 5' RACE reads with MiXCR, one entry per CDR3 protein. Here the sample spans 20,000 to 25,000 distinct CDR3 sequences, around 5.2% being singletons. This clonotype was seen ten or more times. A read error may account for a junction end that differs from germline. The sample consisted of PBMCs, either bulk or a sorted T-cell subset (CD4+, CD8+, memory, or dextramer-sorted; not recorded which), taken 45 days after the first yellow fever vaccination. The chain joins TRBV2 to TRBJ2-7; 9 positions agree with TRBD1. This receptor was taken from a man between 18 and 29 years old who received the YFV17D yellow fever vaccine. CDR3 residues: CASTGTGSYKQYF. The DNA of the CDR3 is TGTGCCAGCACGGGGACAGGGAGCTACAAGCAGTACTTC. The full variable domain, completed using reference TRBV2 and TRBJ2-7, is EPEVTQTPSHQVTQMGQEVILRCVPISNHLYFYWYRQILGQKVEFLVSFYNNEISEKSEIFDDQFSVERPDGSNFTLKIRSTKLEDSAMYFCASTGTGSYKQYFGPGTRLTVT.